This T cell receptor beta chain comes out of a study of response to subunit inactivated influenza vaccine. Study-wide findings and caveats: Every seasonal influenza vaccination brings in few new T cells, the authors suggested.

The CDR3 consists of 14 residues. V dropped 8 bases and J dropped 9; count of bases not matched to a gene: 12. CDR1 is SGHTA, CDR2 FQGNSA, per germline. On this clonotype itself: The antigen is unknown.

In TCRdb, the RT-PCR reads were re-called with MiXCR into one record per CDR3 protein. The table lists about 520,000 distinct CDR3 sequences, roughly 9.8% of them singletons. The chain carries TRBV7-2 and TRBJ2-1; 8 nucleotides match TRBD1. The sequenced sample was PBMCs from blood, obtained roughly 48 days after vaccination. The sequence was obtained from a man between 45 and 60 years old who received an inactivated influenza vaccine. The CDR3: CASGGQAALGEQFF. The DNA for the CDR3 is TGTGCCAGCGGGGGACAGGCCGCCCTGGGTGAGCAGTTCTTC.